Listed below are T cell receptor beta chains from one sample, sequenced in a study of T cells after yellow fever vaccination. TCRdb fed the 5' RACE reads into MiXCR, producing one record per CDR3 protein. The sample consists of over 300,000 distinct CDR3 sequences, around 6.8% of them appearing once. The sample consisted of PBMCs, taken roughly 45 days after the first yellow fever vaccination. The receptors originated from a man aged 18 to 29 who received the YFV17D yellow fever vaccine. Each CDR3 is given with its conserved first and last residue. Fields, in order: J gene, D gene, clone size, V gene, CDR3 DNA, CDR3 protein. The D gene is left open where the match is weak. The size field is filled for only some rows; it gives once, few, many or a size class.

j_call: TRBJ1-1; d_call: NA; clone_size: few; v_call: TRBV5-6; cdr3_nt: TGTGCCAGCAGCTTGGATGGGCCAAACACTGAAGCTTTCTTT; cdr3_aa: CASSLDGPNTEAFF
j_call: TRBJ2-7; d_call: TRBD1; clone_size: NA; v_call: TRBV4-3; cdr3_nt: TGCGCCAGCAGCCAAGATTACAGGGGGACCTCCTACGAGCAGTACTTC; cdr3_aa: CASSQDYRGTSYEQYF
j_call: TRBJ1-5; d_call: NA; clone_size: few; v_call: TRBV27; cdr3_nt: TGTGCCAGCAGTTTTATCGCAGGCAATCAGCCCCAGCATTTT; cdr3_aa: CASSFIAGNQPQHF
j_call: TRBJ2-7; d_call: NA; clone_size: many; v_call: TRBV29-1; cdr3_nt: TGCAGCGTTGAAGGGGATTCCTACGAGCAGTACTTC; cdr3_aa: CSVEGDSYEQYF
j_call: TRBJ2-2; d_call: TRBD1; clone_size: many; v_call: TRBV7-9; cdr3_nt: TGTGCCAGCAGCTCGAGAGGACAGGCCGGGGAGCTGTTTTTT; cdr3_aa: CASSSRGQAGELFF
j_call: TRBJ1-1; d_call: NA; clone_size: few; v_call: TRBV6-5; cdr3_nt: TGTGCCAGCAGTTCGGGACTGACGAACGGTGAAGCTTTCTTT; cdr3_aa: CASSSGLTNGEAFF
j_call: TRBJ2-3; d_call: NA; clone_size: NA; v_call: TRBV6-2/TRBV6-3; cdr3_nt: TGTGCCAGCGAAGGGGGGACGAACACAGATACGCAGTATTTT; cdr3_aa: CASEGGTNTDTQYF
j_call: TRBJ2-5; d_call: NA; clone_size: NA; v_call: TRBV3-1; cdr3_nt: TGTGCCAGCAGCCAAGATTGGAGGGGGGCCACAGAGACCCAGTACTTC; cdr3_aa: CASSQDWRGATETQYF
j_call: TRBJ1-2; d_call: NA; clone_size: many; v_call: TRBV12-3/TRBV12-4; cdr3_nt: TGTGCCAGCAGTTTCCCAGGGAACTATGGCTACACCTTC; cdr3_aa: CASSFPGNYGYTF
j_call: TRBJ1-1; d_call: NA; clone_size: NA; v_call: TRBV7-9; cdr3_nt: TGTGCCAGCAGCGGGGGAATGGCCTTTGGCACTGAAGCTTTCTTT; cdr3_aa: CASSGGMAFGTEAFF
j_call: TRBJ2-5; d_call: NA; clone_size: few; v_call: TRBV12-3/TRBV12-4; cdr3_nt: TGTGCCAGCAGTCGAAGACAGACACCGGGTGAGACCCAGTACTTC; cdr3_aa: CASSRRQTPGETQYF
j_call: TRBJ1-2; d_call: TRBD1; clone_size: NA; v_call: TRBV6-1; cdr3_nt: TGTGCCAGCAGTCAGGCCGGGACAGAAAACTATGGCTACACCTTC; cdr3_aa: CASSQAGTENYGYTF
j_call: TRBJ2-4; d_call: NA; clone_size: NA; v_call: TRBV18; cdr3_nt: TGTGCCAGCTCACCACCGATCGGGGGCCAAACTGCAAACATTCAGTACTTC; cdr3_aa: CASSPPIGGQTANIQYF
j_call: TRBJ1-6; d_call: NA; clone_size: NA; v_call: TRBV7-8; cdr3_nt: TGTGCCAGCATCTCAGGGAGCTCCTATAATTCGCCCCTCCACTTT; cdr3_aa: CASISGSSYNSPLHF
j_call: TRBJ2-3; d_call: TRBD1; clone_size: NA; v_call: TRBV7-9; cdr3_nt: TGTGCCAGCAGCTTATCCGGGACAGGGAACACAGATACGCAGTATTTT; cdr3_aa: CASSLSGTGNTDTQYF
j_call: TRBJ2-2; d_call: TRBD2; clone_size: few; v_call: TRBV20-1; cdr3_nt: TGCAGTGCTAGAGATGTAAAAGCGGGGGACTACACCGGGGAGCTGTTTTTT; cdr3_aa: CSARDVKAGDYTGELFF
j_call: TRBJ2-2; d_call: NA; clone_size: few; v_call: TRBV24-1; cdr3_nt: TGTGCCACCGCGACGGGGGACACCGGGGAGCTGTTTTTT; cdr3_aa: CATATGDTGELFF
j_call: TRBJ2-1; d_call: NA; clone_size: many; v_call: TRBV7-6; cdr3_nt: TGTGCCAGCAGCTTAGGGGCCTTGAGGGGGGGTTACAATGAGCAGTTCTTC; cdr3_aa: CASSLGALRGGYNEQFF
j_call: TRBJ2-1; d_call: TRBD2; clone_size: few; v_call: TRBV27; cdr3_nt: TGTGCCAGCAGTCCCTCGGGGGGGCCCAGGAATGAGCAGTTCTTC; cdr3_aa: CASSPSGGPRNEQFF
j_call: TRBJ2-1; d_call: NA; clone_size: many; v_call: TRBV7-2; cdr3_nt: TGTGCCAGCAGCTTTGGCGGGGCGTACAATGAGCAGTTCTTC; cdr3_aa: CASSFGGAYNEQFF
j_call: TRBJ1-2; d_call: TRBD1; clone_size: NA; v_call: TRBV9; cdr3_nt: TGTGCCAGCACGTGGGGACAGACCCGGGGACCTAACTATGGCTACACCTTC; cdr3_aa: CASTWGQTRGPNYGYTF
j_call: TRBJ2-5; d_call: NA; clone_size: NA; v_call: TRBV6-5; cdr3_nt: TGTGCCAGCAGTTACTCGATTGACGGGGGCGAAGAGACCCAGTACTTC; cdr3_aa: CASSYSIDGGEETQYF
j_call: TRBJ1-2; d_call: NA; clone_size: many; v_call: TRBV6-5; cdr3_nt: TGTGCCAGCAGCTTCTCAGGAAACTATGGCTACACCTTC; cdr3_aa: CASSFSGNYGYTF
j_call: TRBJ1-2; d_call: NA; clone_size: few; v_call: TRBV12-3/TRBV12-4; cdr3_nt: TGTGCCAGCAGTTTAGAAGGAAGGGGTGGCTACACCTTC; cdr3_aa: CASSLEGRGGYTF
j_call: TRBJ2-6; d_call: NA; clone_size: few; v_call: TRBV15; cdr3_nt: TGTGCCACCGATTATACTGGGGCCAACGTCCTGACTTTC; cdr3_aa: CATDYTGANVLTF